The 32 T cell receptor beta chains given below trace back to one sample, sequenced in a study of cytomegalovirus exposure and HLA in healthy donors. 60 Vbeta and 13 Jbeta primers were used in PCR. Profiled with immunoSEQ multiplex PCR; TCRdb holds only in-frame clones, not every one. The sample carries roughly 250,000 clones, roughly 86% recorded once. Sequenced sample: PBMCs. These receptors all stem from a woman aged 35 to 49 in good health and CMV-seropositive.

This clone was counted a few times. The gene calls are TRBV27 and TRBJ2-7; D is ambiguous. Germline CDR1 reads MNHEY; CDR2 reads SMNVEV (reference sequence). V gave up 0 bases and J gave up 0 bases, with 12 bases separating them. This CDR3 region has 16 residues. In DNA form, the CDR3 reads TGTGCCAGCAGTTTATCCCTCGGGTCGTCCTCCTACGAGCAGTACTTC. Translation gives CASSLSLGSSSYEQYF.

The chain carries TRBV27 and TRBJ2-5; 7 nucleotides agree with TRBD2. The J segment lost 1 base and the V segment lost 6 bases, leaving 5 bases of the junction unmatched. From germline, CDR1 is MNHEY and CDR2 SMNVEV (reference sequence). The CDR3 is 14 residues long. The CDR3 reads CASRGWGGQETQYF. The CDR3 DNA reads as TGTGCCAGCAGGGGGTGGGGGGGCCAAGAGACCCAGTACTTC.

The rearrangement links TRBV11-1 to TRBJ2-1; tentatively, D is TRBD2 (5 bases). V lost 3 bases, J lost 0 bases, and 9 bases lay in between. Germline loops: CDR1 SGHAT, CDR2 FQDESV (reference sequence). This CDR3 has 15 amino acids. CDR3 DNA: TGTGCCAGCAGCTTCGAGCTAGCCTCCTACAATGAGCAGTTCTTC. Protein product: CASSFELASYNEQFF.

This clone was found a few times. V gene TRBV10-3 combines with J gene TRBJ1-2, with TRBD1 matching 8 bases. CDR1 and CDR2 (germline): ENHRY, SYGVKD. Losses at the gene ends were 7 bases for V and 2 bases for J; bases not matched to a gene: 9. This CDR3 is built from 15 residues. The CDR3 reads CAINNGQGVNYGYTF. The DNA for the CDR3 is TGTGCCATCAACAATGGACAGGGAGTAAACTATGGCTACACCTTC.

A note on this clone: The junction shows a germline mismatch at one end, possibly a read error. The CDR3 region has the DNA TGTTCCAGCAGTCCCACTCTAGCGGGCACAGATACGCAGTATTTT. It yields the protein CSSSPTLAGTDTQYF. The chain couples TRBV7-9 to TRBJ2-3; 7 bases match TRBD2. The germline V gene encodes CDR1 SEHNR and CDR2 FQNEAQ (reference sequence). The CDR3 length is 15 residues.

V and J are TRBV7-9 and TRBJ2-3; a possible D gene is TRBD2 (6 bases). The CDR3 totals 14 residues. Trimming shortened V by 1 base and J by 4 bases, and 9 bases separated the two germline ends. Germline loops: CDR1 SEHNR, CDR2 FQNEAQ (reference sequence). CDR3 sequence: CASSLDSGADTQYF. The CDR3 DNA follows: TGTGCCAGCAGCTTAGATTCGGGGGCAGATACGCAGTATTTT.

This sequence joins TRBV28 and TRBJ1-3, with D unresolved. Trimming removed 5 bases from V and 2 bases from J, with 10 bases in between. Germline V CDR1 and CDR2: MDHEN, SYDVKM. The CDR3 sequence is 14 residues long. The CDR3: CASSLRETGNTIYF. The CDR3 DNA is TGTGCCAGCAGTCTCCGGGAGACTGGAAACACCATATATTTT.

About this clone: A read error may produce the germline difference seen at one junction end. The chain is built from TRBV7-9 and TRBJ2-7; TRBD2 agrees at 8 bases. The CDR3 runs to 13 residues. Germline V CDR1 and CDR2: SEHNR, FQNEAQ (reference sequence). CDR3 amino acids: CSSSQLQAGVQYF. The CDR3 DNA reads TGTTCCAGCAGCCAACTCCAAGCGGGAGTGCAGTACTTC. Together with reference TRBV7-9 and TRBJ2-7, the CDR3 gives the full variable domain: DTGVSQNPRHKITKRGQNVTFRCDPISEHNRLYWYRQTLGQGPEFLTYFQNEAQLEKSRLLSDRFSAERPKGSFSTLEIQRTEQGDSAMYLCSSSQLQAGVQYFGPGTRLTVT.

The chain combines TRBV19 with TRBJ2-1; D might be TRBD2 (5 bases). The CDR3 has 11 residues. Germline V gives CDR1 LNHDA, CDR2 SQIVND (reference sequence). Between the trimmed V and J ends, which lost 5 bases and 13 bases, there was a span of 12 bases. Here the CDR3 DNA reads TGTGCCAGTAGTTCCCCGACTAAACAGTTCTTC. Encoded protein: CASSSPTKQFF.

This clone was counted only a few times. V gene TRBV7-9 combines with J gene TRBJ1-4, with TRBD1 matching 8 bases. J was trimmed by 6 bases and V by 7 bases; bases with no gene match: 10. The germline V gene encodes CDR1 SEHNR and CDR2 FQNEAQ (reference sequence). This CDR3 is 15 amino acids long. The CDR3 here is CASNPGQGWDEKLFF. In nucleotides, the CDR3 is TGTGCCAGCAACCCCGGACAGGGTTGGGATGAAAAACTGTTTTTT.

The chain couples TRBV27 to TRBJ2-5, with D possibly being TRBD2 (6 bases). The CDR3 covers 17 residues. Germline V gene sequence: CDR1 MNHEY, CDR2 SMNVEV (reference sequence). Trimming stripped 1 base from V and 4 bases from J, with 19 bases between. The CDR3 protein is CASSLWGRISQGETQYF. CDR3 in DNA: TGTGCCAGCAGTTTATGGGGGAGGATTTCCCAGGGAGAGACCCAGTACTTC.

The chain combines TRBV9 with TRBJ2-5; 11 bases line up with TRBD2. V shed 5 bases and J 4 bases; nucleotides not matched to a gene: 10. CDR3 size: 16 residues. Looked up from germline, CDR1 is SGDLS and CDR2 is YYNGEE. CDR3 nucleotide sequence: TGTGCCAGCAGTCCAGGGACTAGCGGATTGAGAGAGACCCAGTACTTC. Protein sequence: CASSPGTSGLRETQYF.

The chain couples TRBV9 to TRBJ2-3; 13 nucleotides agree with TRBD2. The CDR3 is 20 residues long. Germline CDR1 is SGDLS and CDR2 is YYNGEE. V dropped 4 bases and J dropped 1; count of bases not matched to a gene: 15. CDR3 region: CASSSKFWTSGSLGTDTQYF. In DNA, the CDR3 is TGTGCCAGCAGCTCAAAGTTCTGGACTAGCGGGAGTCTTGGCACAGATACGCAGTATTTT.

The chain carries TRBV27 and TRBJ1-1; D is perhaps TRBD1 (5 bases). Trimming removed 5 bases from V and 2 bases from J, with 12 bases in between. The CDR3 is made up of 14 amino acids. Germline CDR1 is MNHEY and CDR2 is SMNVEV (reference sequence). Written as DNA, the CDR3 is TGTGCCAGCAGTGGGGCTGTCTCTAACACTGAAGCTTTCTTT. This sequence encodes CASSGAVSNTEAFF.

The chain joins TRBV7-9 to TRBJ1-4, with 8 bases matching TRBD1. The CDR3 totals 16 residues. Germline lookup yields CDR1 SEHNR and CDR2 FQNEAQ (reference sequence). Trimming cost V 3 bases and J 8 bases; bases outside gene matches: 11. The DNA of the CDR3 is TGTGCCAGCAGCTTCTTTTCAGGGGGCTTGAGGGAAAAACTGTTTTTT. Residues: CASSFFSGGLREKLFF. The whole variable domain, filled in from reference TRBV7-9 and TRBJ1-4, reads DTGVSQNPRHKITKRGQNVTFRCDPISEHNRLYWYRQTLGQGPEFLTYFQNEAQLEKSRLLSDRFSAERPKGSFSTLEIQRTEQGDSAMYLCASSFFSGGLREKLFFGSGTQLSVL.

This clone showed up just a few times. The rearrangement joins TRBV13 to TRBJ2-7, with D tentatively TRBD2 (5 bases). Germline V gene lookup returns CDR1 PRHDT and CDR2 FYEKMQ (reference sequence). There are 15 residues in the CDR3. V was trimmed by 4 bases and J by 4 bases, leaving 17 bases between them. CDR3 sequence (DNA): TGTGCCAGCAGCTCCCACGAGGGTACGGGTTACGAGCAGTACTTC. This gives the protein CASSSHEGTGYEQYF.

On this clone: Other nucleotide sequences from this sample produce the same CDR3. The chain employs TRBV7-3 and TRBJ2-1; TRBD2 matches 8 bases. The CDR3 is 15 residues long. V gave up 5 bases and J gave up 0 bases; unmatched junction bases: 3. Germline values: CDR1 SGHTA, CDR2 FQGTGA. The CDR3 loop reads CASSLSGSSYNEQFF. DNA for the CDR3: TGTGCCAGCAGCCTGAGCGGGAGCTCCTACAATGAGCAGTTCTTC.

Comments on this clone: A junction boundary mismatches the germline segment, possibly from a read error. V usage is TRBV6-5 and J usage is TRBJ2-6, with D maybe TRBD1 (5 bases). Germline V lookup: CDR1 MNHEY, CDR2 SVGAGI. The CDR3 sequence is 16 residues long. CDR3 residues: CASSLVRSGGANGLTF. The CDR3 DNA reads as TGTGCCAGCAGTTTAGTTAGGTCTGGTGGGGCCAACGGCCTGACTTTC.

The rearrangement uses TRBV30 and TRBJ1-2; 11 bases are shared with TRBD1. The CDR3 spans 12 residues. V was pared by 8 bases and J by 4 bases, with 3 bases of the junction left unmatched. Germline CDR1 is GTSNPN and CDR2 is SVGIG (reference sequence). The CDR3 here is CAGTGGGYGYTF. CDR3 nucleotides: TGTGCCGGGACAGGGGGAGGCTATGGCTACACCTTC.

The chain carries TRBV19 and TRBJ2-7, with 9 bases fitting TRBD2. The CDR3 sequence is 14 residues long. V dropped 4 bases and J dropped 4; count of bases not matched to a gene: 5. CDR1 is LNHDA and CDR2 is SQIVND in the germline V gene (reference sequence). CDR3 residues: CASSTALAGYEQYF. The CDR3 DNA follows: TGTGCCAGTAGTACGGCTCTAGCGGGATACGAGCAGTACTTC.

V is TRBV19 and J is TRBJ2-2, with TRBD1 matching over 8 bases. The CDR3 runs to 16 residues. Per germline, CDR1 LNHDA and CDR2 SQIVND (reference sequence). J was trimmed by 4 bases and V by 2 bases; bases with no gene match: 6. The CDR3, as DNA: TGTGCCAGTAGTATATGGCAGGGGGCTAGCACCGGGGAGCTGTTTTTT. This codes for CASSIWQGASTGELFF. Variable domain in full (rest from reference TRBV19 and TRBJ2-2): DGGITQSPKYLFRKEGQNVTLSCEQNLNHDAMYWYRQDPGQGLRLIYYSQIVNDFQKGDIAEGYSVSREKKESFPLTVTSAQKNPTAFYLCASSIWQGASTGELFFGEGSRLTVL.

The CDR3 DNA follows: TGTGCCAGCACCACAGGGGCGACTGGAAACACCATATATTTT. Its protein is CASTTGATGNTIYF. The chain carries TRBV6-5 and TRBJ1-3; 7 nucleotides line up with TRBD1. V lost 7 bases, J lost 2 bases, and 5 bases stayed unmatched. The CDR3 covers 14 residues. CDR1 and CDR2 from the germline V gene are MNHEY and SVGAGI.

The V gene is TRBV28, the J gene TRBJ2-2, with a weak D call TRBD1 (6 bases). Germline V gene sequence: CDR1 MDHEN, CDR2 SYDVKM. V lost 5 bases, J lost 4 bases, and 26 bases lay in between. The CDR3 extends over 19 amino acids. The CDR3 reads CASSVLMAVGQGSTGELFF. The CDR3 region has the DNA TGTGCCAGCAGTGTACTTATGGCGGTAGGTCAGGGGTCCACCGGGGAGCTGTTTTTT.

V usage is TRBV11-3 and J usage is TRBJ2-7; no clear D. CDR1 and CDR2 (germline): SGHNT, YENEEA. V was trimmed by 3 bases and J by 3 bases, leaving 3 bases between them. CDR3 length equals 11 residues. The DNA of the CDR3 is TGTGCCAGCAGCTTCCACTACGAGCAGTACTTC. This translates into CASSFHYEQYF.

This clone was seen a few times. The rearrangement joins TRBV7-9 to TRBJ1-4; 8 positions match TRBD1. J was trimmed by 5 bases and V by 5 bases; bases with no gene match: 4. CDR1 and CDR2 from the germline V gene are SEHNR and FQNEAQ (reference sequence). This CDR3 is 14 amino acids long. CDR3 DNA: TGTGCCAGCAGCCATAGGACAGGGAATGAAAAACTGTTTTTT. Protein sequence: CASSHRTGNEKLFF.

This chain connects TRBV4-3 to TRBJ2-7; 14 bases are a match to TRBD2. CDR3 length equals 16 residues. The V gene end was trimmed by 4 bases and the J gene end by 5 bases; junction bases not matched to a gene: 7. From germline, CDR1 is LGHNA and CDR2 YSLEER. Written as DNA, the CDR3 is TGCGCCAGCAGCCGGGTGACTAGCGGGAGGGAAAACGAGCAGTACTTC. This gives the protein CASSRVTSGRENEQYF.

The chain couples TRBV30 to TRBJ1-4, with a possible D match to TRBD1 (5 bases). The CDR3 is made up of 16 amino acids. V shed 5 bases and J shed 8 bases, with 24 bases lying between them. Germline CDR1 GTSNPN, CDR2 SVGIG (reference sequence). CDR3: CAWCPYYRAGGEKLFF. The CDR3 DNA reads TGTGCCTGGTGCCCGTATTATCGGGCCGGGGGAGAAAAACTGTTTTTT.

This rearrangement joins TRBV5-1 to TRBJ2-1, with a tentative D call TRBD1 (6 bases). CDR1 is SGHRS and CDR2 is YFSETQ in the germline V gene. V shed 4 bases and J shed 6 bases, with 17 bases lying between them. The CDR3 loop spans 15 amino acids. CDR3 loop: CASSLLQGRGNEQFF. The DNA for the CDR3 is TGCGCCAGCAGCCTCCTACAGGGAAGGGGCAATGAGCAGTTCTTC.

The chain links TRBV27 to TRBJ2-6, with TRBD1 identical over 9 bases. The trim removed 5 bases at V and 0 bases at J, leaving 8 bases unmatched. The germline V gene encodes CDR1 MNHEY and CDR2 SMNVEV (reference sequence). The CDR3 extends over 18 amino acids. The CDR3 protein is CASSHRDRAPSGANVLTF. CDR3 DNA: TGTGCCAGCAGTCATAGGGACAGGGCTCCCTCTGGGGCCAACGTCCTGACTTTC.

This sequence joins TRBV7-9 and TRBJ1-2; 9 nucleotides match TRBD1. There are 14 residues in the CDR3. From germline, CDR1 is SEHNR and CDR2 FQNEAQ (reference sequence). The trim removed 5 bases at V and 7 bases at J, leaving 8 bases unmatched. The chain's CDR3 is CASSTAGTGLGYTF. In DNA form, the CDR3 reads TGTGCCAGCAGCACCGCCGGGACAGGGCTTGGCTACACCTTC.

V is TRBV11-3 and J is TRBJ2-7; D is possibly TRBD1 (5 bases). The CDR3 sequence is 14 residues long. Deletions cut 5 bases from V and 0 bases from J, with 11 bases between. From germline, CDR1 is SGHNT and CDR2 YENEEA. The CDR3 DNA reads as TGTGCCAGCAGCCAAAAGGACAACTCCTACGAGCAGTACTTC. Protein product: CASSQKDNSYEQYF.

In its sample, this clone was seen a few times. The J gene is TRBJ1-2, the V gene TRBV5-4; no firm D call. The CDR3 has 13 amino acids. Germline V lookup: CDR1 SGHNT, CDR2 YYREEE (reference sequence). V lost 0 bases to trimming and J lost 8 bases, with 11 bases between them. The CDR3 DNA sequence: TGTGCCAGCAGCTTGGGCGCAGTTAGCGGCTACACCTTC. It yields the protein CASSLGAVSGYTF.